This T cell receptor beta chain was observed in a study of PD-L1 blockade in urothelial cancer. Study details: About 90% of the 29 patients were men who had bladder-origin urothelial cancer. Samples came from 3 weeks, at the second dose, and 6 weeks into treatment. Peripheral blood specimens exhibited a median yield of around 140,000 T cells.

Sequencing was performed with immunoSEQ multiplex PCR; in TCRdb, only in-frame clones are kept and a portion is missing. The sample has about 80,000 clones, about 85% seen once. The germline CDR1 and CDR2 sequences are SGHRS and YFSETQ. V lost 4 bases and J lost 0; bases outside the gene matches: 9. The length of the CDR3 is 17 residues. The source was PBMCs, collected around atezolizumab (anti-PD-L1) treatment. The receptor was isolated from a woman in her 70s with urothelial cancer. The chain carries TRBV5-1 and TRBJ1-3, with TRBD1 matching over 8 bases. The DNA of the CDR3 is TGCGCCAGCAGCCTCGCCGGGACAGGTTACTCTGGAAACACCATATATTTT. The encoded protein is CASSLAGTGYSGNTIYF.